This TCR beta chain derives from a study of yellow fever vaccine responses in identical twins. Whole-study findings and limits: Reportedly, twins showed a vaccine T cell response that looked partly convergent and partly personalized.

TCRdb passed the RT-PCR reads through MiXCR, listing each CDR3 protein once. Among about 6,000 distinct CDR3 sequences listed, 50% to 80% were seen once. V trimming: 0 bases; J trimming: 3 bases; junction bases outside the gene matches: 6. The CDR3 is 16 residues long. The germline V gene has CDR1 SNHLY and CDR2 FYNNEI. In regard to this clonotype: The target antigen is unknown.

This clonotype was sampled from a woman aged 18-29 years who received the yellow fever vaccine. The chain carries TRBV2 and TRBJ2-7, with 9 positions matching TRBD1. Sequencing was performed on T cells from blood (PBMCs), unsorted or a sorted subset (not recorded which), taken before or after yellow fever vaccination (not recorded which). CDR3 in amino acids: CASSEAPGQGGYEQYF. Written as DNA, the CDR3 is TGTGCCAGCAGTGAAGCCCCGGGACAGGGAGGCTACGAGCAGTACTTC.